This T cell receptor (beta chain) originates from a study of T cells in Graves' hyperthyroidism and ophthalmopathy. Findings and caveats of the study: Among thyroid clonotypes expanded above 0.001, most also appeared in blood.

Germline V gives CDR1 ENHRY, CDR2 SYGVKD. CDR3 size: 15 residues. Trimming took 7 bases from V and 4 from J; bases not matched to a gene: 7. Amplification yielded TCR beta CDR3 regions, with RNA transcripts as the source. The HTBI primer set was used in a first-round RT-PCR of the TCR CDR3. TCRdb analysed the multiplex PCR reads with MiXCR anew, one entry per CDR3 protein. The data hold about 610,000 distinct CDR3 sequences, with around 16% observed a single time. As regards this clonotype: Antigen unknown.

The V gene is TRBV10-3, the J gene TRBJ1-3; TRBD1 matches at 10 bases. This receptor was obtained from a woman in her thirties or forties with Graves' ophthalmopathy. Sequencing was carried out using blood. The CDR3 region is CAITMTGGAGNTIYF. CDR3 coding DNA: TGTGCCATCACAATGACAGGGGGCGCAGGAAACACCATATATTTT.